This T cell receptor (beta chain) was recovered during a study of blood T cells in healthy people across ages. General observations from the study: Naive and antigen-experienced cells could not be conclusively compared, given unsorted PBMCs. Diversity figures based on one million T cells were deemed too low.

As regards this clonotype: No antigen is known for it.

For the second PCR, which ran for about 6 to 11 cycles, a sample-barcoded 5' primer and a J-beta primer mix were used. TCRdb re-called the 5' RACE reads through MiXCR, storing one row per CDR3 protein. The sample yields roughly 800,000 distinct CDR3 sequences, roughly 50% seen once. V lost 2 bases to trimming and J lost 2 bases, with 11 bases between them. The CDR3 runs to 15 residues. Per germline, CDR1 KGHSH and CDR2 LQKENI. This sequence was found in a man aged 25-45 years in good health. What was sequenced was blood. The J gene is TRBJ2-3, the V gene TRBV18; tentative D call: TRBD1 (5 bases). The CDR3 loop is CASSPSDRLTDTQYF. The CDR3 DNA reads TGTGCCAGCTCACCATCTGACAGACTCACAGATACGCAGTATTTT.